These 27 T cell receptor beta chains were sequenced from one sample in a study of blood T cell repertoires in COVID-19. Clones were sequenced by immunoSEQ multiplex PCR, and TCRdb holds only the in-frame ones, with some missing. The table records roughly 260,000 clones, approximately 79% of them present only once. The source material was peripheral blood. Receptor source: a woman aged 40-49 years with active or convalescent COVID-19.

The chain couples TRBV28 to TRBJ1-2; possible D gene TRBD1, 5 bases. The CDR3 contains 14 residues. CDR1 MDHEN and CDR2 SYDVKM come from the germline V gene. V shed 7 bases and J shed 6 bases, with 18 bases lying between them. CDR3 DNA: TGTGCCAGCACCGGGACTTCTTTGCAGGATGGCTACACCTTC. Its translation: CASTGTSLQDGYTF.

The chain couples TRBV5-1 to TRBJ1-2; 7 bases are a match to TRBD1. Looked up from germline, CDR1 is SGHRS and CDR2 is YFSETQ. The CDR3 contains 14 residues. The trim removed 3 bases at V and 6 bases at J, leaving 8 bases unmatched. For the CDR3, the DNA is TGCGCCAGCAGCTCCGTGGACAGGTCGCATGGCTACACCTTC. It is translated as CASSSVDRSHGYTF.

The gene calls are TRBV5-1 and TRBJ2-2; 9 nucleotides align to TRBD2. CDR3 length equals 15 residues. The V gene's germline CDR1 is SGHRS and CDR2 YFSETQ. V was clipped by 4 bases and J by 1 base; unmatched bases: 2. This CDR3 is CASSILAGNTGELFF. The CDR3 DNA is TGCGCCAGCAGCATACTAGCGGGGAACACCGGGGAGCTGTTTTTT.

V and J are TRBV2 and TRBJ2-7; the match to TRBD2 covers 8 bases. V lost 8 bases to trimming and J lost 7 bases; unmatched junction nucleotides: 13. The CDR3 extends over 14 amino acids. Germline assignment: CDR1 SNHLY and CDR2 FYNNEI. The CDR3: CASRPPGGAREQYF. CDR3 in DNA: TGTGCCAGCCGTCCACCGGGGGGGGCGAGGGAGCAGTACTTC.

This sequence joins TRBV12-3 or TRBV12-4 and TRBJ1-6, with TRBD1 identical over 9 bases. J was trimmed by 12 bases and V by 6 bases; bases with no gene match: 6. This CDR3 region has 13 residues. The CDR3 here is CASRPGQGIPLHF. The CDR3 region has the DNA TGTGCCAGCAGGCCGGGACAGGGTATACCCCTCCACTTT.

The chain carries TRBV6-4 and TRBJ1-6; 11 bases align to TRBD1. CDR3 length equals 14 residues. V gave up 6 bases and J gave up 9 bases; unmatched junction bases: 4. Germline-derived CDR1 and CDR2 are MRHNA and SNTAGT. The CDR3 nucleotides read TGTGCCAGCAGCCTCGGACAGGGGGCTTCACCCCTCCACTTT. It translates to CASSLGQGASPLHF.

CDR3 sequence reads: CASSQEFRVGAYEQYV. In nucleotides, the CDR3 is TGCGCCAGCAGCCAAGAGTTCAGGGTAGGTGCCTACGAGCAGTACGTC. V is TRBV4-1 and J is TRBJ2-7; tentatively, D is TRBD1 (5 bases). The length of the CDR3 is 16 residues. Trimming took off 0 bases at V and 2 bases at J, with 14 bases between the two ends. Looked up from germline, CDR1 is MGHRA and CDR2 is YSYEKL.

Note on this clone: One end of the junction does not line up with germline, which may come from a read error. This sequence joins TRBV7-7 and TRBJ2-2, with 7 bases fitting TRBD1. Germline values: CDR1 SSHAT, CDR2 FNYEAQ (reference sequence). This CDR3 comprises 16 residues. The CDR3, as DNA: TGTGCTAGCAGCCGAAGACAGGGTTCTAACACCGGGGAGCTGTTTTTT. Protein sequence: CASSRRQGSNTGELFF.

This chain uses TRBV23-1 with TRBJ2-2; D is ambiguous. TRBV23-1 has ORF status, its function being uncertain. The CDR3 covers 16 residues. The V end lost 5 bases, the J end lost 6 bases, and 19 bases lay between the germline ends. Here the CDR3 reads CASSYLGHDPAGELFF. CDR3 DNA: TGCGCCAGCAGTTACCTGGGCCACGATCCTGCCGGGGAGCTGTTTTTT.

The chain recombines TRBV6-1 with TRBJ2-3; D is unresolved. CDR3 length: 16 residues. Per the germline V gene, CDR1 is MNHNS and CDR2 is SASEGT. V lost 2 bases, J lost 2 bases, and 14 bases lay in between. The CDR3 DNA sequence: TGTGCCAGCAGTGAACGATACGGGTCTAACACAGATACGCAGTATTTT. It translates to CASSERYGSNTDTQYF.

The chain is built from TRBV5-4 and TRBJ1-1; D might be TRBD1 (5 bases). Germline V gene data show CDR1 as SGHNT and CDR2 as YYREEE (reference sequence). The CDR3 contains 16 residues. Trimming removed 5 bases from V and 0 bases from J, with 17 bases in between. The CDR3 DNA reads TGTGCCAGCAGTCAGCACGGGGGACGGTTGAACACTGAAGCTTTCTTT. This translates into CASSQHGGRLNTEAFF.

Comment on this clone: Other DNA sequences in the same sample also yield this CDR3. The chain has TRBV9 and TRBJ1-2, with D perhaps matching TRBD1 (5 bases). Germline lookup yields CDR1 SGDLS and CDR2 YYNGEE. The CDR3 contains 12 residues. The ends were cut back, 0 bases at V and 5 bases at J, with 5 bases in the middle. CDR3 nucleotides: TGTGCCAGCAGCGTAGCAGGGTATGGCTACACCTTC. As protein: CASSVAGYGYTF.

This chain joins TRBV6-1 and TRBJ2-5; TRBD2 matches 11 bases. The CDR3 extends over 18 amino acids. After removal of 4 bases from V and 7 bases from J, the junction contained 17 bases not matched to a gene. Germline CDR1 reads MNHNS; CDR2 reads SASEGT. The CDR3 DNA reads as TGTGCCAGCAGTGGACCGACAATCACTAGCGGGGGATTGGGGACCCAGTACTTC. This sequence encodes CASSGPTITSGGLGTQYF.

The chain employs TRBV6-6 and TRBJ1-5; the match to TRBD1 covers 9 bases. J was trimmed by 2 bases and V by 6 bases; bases with no gene match: 5. The CDR3 runs to 15 residues. Per germline, CDR1 MNHNY and CDR2 SVGAGI (reference sequence). The CDR3 region has the DNA TGTGCCAGCAGGGAACAGGGGGCAGGCAATCAGCCCCAGCATTTT. It yields the protein CASREQGAGNQPQHF.

The J gene is TRBJ2-2, the V gene TRBV11-2; D remains ambiguous. Germline CDR1 reads SGHAT; CDR2 reads FQNNGV. This CDR3 is 14 amino acids long. V lost 5 bases to trimming and J lost 4 bases, with 11 bases between them. The CDR3, as DNA: TGTGCCAGCAGCCGTGGGCAGAGCACCGGGGAGCTGTTTTTT. It translates to CASSRGQSTGELFF.

The chain employs TRBV21-1 and TRBJ1-2. TRBV21-1 counts as a pseudogene. This CDR3 has 13 amino acids. CDR3 sequence reads: CASSRPGPKGYTF. The CDR3 DNA reads as TGTGCCAGCAGCCGACCGGGTCCTAAAGGCTACACCTTC.

J is TRBJ1-2 and V is TRBV3-1 (or the pseudogene TRBV3-2), with 7 bases identical to TRBD1. V trimming: 1 base; J trimming: 4 bases; junction bases outside the gene matches: 9. The CDR3 runs 16 residues. The germline V gene has CDR1 LGHDT and CDR2 YNNKEL (reference sequence). The CDR3 DNA is TGTGCCAGCAGCCAAGTGGGACAGAGGTGGGTCTATGGCTACACCTTC. Translating gives CASSQVGQRWVYGYTF.

With respect to this clone: Other DNA sequences within the sample encode an identical CDR3. The rearrangement uses TRBV6-1 and TRBJ1-2; D gene unclear. V lost 3 bases to trimming and J lost 8 bases, with 13 bases between them. There are 13 residues in the CDR3. Germline-derived CDR1 and CDR2 are MNHNS and SASEGT. The CDR3 protein is CASSDRSRRGYTF. For the CDR3, the DNA is TGTGCCAGCAGTGATCGGTCCAGGCGCGGCTACACCTTC.

V is TRBV27 and J is TRBJ1-4; D may be TRBD1 (6 bases). The germline gives CDR1 MNHEY, CDR2 SMNVEV (reference sequence). V was pared by 3 bases and J by 8 bases, with 13 bases between. This CDR3 spans 14 amino acids. The CDR3, as DNA: TGTGCCAGCAGTTTCGGGACACTGCAAGAAAAACTGTTTTTT. Amino acid sequence: CASSFGTLQEKLFF.

CDR3: CASSSPYRSADTQYF. CDR3 DNA: TGTGCCAGCAGCTCCCCGTATCGGTCCGCAGATACGCAGTATTTT. The chain employs TRBV7-9 and TRBJ2-3; D is uncertain. V lost 4 bases, J lost 4 bases, and 15 bases lay in between. In germline, CDR1 is SEHNR, CDR2 FQNEAQ (reference sequence). The CDR3 is 15 amino acids.

V usage is TRBV2 and J usage is TRBJ1-2, with D hard to call. Deletions cut 5 bases from V and 4 bases from J, with 17 bases between. CDR1 and CDR2 from the germline V gene are SNHLY and FYNNEI. This CDR3 has 15 amino acids. CDR3 sequence (DNA): TGTGCCAGCAGTAGGGAGGACGGAGGTGCCTATGGCTACACCTTC. Encoded protein: CASSREDGGAYGYTF. The full variable domain, completed using reference TRBV2 and TRBJ1-2, is EPEVTQTPSHQVTQMGQEVILRCVPISNHLYFYWYRQILGQKVEFLVSFYNNEISEKSEIFDDQFSVERPDGSNFTLKIRSTKLEDSAMYFCASSREDGGAYGYTFGSGTRLTVV.

V and J are TRBV30 and TRBJ2-1; the match to TRBD1 covers 8 bases. Germline CDR1 reads GTSNPN; CDR2 reads SVGIG (reference sequence). CDR3 length: 15 residues. Germline trimming cut 3 bases from V and 3 bases from J; bases unmatched to any gene: 7. The CDR3 nucleotides are TGTGCCTGGAGCCGGACAGGGACCCGCTACAATGAGCAGTTCTTC. This codes for CAWSRTGTRYNEQFF.

This chain connects TRBV2 to TRBJ2-5; perhaps TRBD2 as D (6 bases). V lost 4 bases and J lost 5, with 14 bases in between. CDR1 is SNHLY, CDR2 FYNNEI, per germline. This CDR3 contains 14 residues. The DNA for the CDR3 is TGTGCCAGCAGTGTGAGGAGGGACGGGGAGACCCAGTACTTC. This translates into CASSVRRDGETQYF.

As to this clone: This sample includes further DNA sequences coding for the same CDR3. This chain connects TRBV12-3 or TRBV12-4 to TRBJ1-2, with TRBD1 as a possible D gene (5 bases). Between the trimmed V and J ends, which lost 7 bases and 8 bases, there was a span of 14 bases. The CDR3 is 12 amino acids. The CDR3 region is CASTLGGYGYTF. The DNA of the CDR3 is TGTGCCAGCACCCTCGGGGGTTACGGCTACACCTTC.

The rearrangement links TRBV28 to TRBJ2-3, with 9 bases matching TRBD2. The CDR3 runs 16 residues. Germline V gene lookup returns CDR1 MDHEN and CDR2 SYDVKM. Trimming cost V 2 bases and J 1 base; bases outside gene matches: 4. CDR3 loop: CASSLAGGEGTDTQYF. In DNA, the CDR3 is TGTGCCAGCAGTTTAGCGGGGGGGGAGGGCACAGATACGCAGTATTTT.

The chain recombines TRBV27 with TRBJ1-2, with TRBD1 as a possible D gene (5 bases). CDR1 and CDR2 (germline): MNHEY, SMNVEV (reference sequence). The V end was cut by 5 bases, the J end by 5 bases, with 12 bases between. The CDR3 consists of 13 residues. The CDR3 region is CASSTDKRYGYTF. CDR3 nucleotides: TGTGCCAGCAGTACGGACAAGAGGTATGGCTACACCTTC.

In its sample, this clone was seen many times. The J gene is TRBJ1-3, the V gene TRBV9; D gene ambiguous. Trimming pared 4 bases from V and 0 bases from J, leaving 14 bases between. The CDR3 spans 16 residues. The V gene's germline CDR1 is SGDLS and CDR2 YYNGEE. The chain's CDR3 is CASSPNTGNSGNTIYF. CDR3 coding DNA: TGTGCCAGCAGCCCCAACACCGGGAACTCTGGAAACACCATATATTTT.